This record concerns one T cell receptor beta chain sequence. It has no known antigen specificity. Base qualities are missing; no much larger clone stands one base away. The data were obtained in a study of T cell responses to AZD1222 COVID-19 vaccine (dated by TCRdb to the early 2020s). About the investigation overall: TCR sequencing covered 233 trial participants: nearly 210 given two doses of AZD1222 and 26 given two doses of MenACWY control vaccine. Trial participants were enrolled by age into 18-55, 56-69 and 70-plus year subgroups, with roughly 150, 30 and 60 TCR-sequenced participants respectively.

The CDR3 regions of human TCRbeta chains were subjected to immunosequencing. For the original study's pipeline: Repertoire TCRs were checked for matches against a reference library of SARS-CoV-2-specific TCRs that had been generated using the MIRA antigen-specificity platform. Breadth meant the fraction of unique TCRs that were SARS-CoV-2-associated, whereas depth meant the fraction of total T cells that were SARS-CoV-2-associated. Using the MIRA data, each spike-specific TCR was assigned both to the spike region to which the TCR was reactive and to a CD4 or CD8 class. Log10-transformed breadth and depth values were compared by one-way ANOVA with Sidak's multiple comparisons tests. In its TCRdb copy, this immuneACCESS table keeps in-frame sequences only and misses some clones. Where compared with another copy, unresolved V genes explain less than half of these, and the others have no known cause. V and J calls and clone size are copied from that table; D and trimming were computed from the DNA. For this sample there are around 99,000 clones; about 85% appear just once. The ten top clones hold 4.8% of the sample.

The time point label on this specimen signifies: about 28 days (+/-7) after the second vaccine dose. AZD1222 recipients with second doses at about 4 weeks or about 12 weeks were pooled, because spike-specific TCR depth and breadth did not differ between schedules. Samples from vaccinated people were obtained from the UK trials COV001 and COV002, which included a single-blind randomized controlled phase 2/3 trial of AZD1222 (ChAdOx1 nCoV-19) in healthy adults. Trial participant PBMC samples were collected at day 0 and day 28 after the second dose for TCRbeta chain sequencing. At the junction V is shortened by 8 bases and J by 0 bases, with 14 bases in between. CDR3 length: 15 amino acids, cysteine to phenylalanine. Only the CDR3 DNA stays, 45 bases, in frame from base 1. The germline V gene encodes CDR1 LNHDA and CDR2 SQIVND (reference sequence). Broader findings and caveats from the paper: CD4 TCRs associated with the vaccine covered the entire spike protein, and the dominant responses were in regions 160-218 and 743-854. Conclusions about previously exposed vaccinees are limited because only six or seven AZD1222 recipients were SARS-CoV-2 seropositive at baseline. After two AZD1222 doses, spike-specific TCR breadth and depth were significantly higher than at day 0 and than in MenACWY recipients. Epitopes outside the regions mutated in the B.1.351 and B.1.1.7 variants were reportedly recognized by nearly half of the unique spike-specific TCRs. Participants were mostly white British, with more females than males. The authors suggested clonal diversity may have been underestimated. Because no day 14 peak-response samples were available, the repertoires could be characterized only after the peak T cell response. The 56-69-year group was small, and its depth increase did not reach significance, likely because of low power.

The receptor was isolated from an adult who received the AZD1222 COVID-19 vaccine. The rearrangement combines TRBV19 with TRBJ1-3; the D gene is possibly TRBD1, with 5 bases matching. The starting material was peripheral blood, obtained 28 days after the second AZD1222 dose. The bases are TGTGCCAGTCGAGTAGGGGAATACTCTGGAAACACCATATATTTT. This sequence encodes CASRVGEYSGNTIYF.